The 21 T cell receptor beta chains reported below all come from one sample, sequenced in a study of cytomegalovirus exposure and HLA in healthy donors. The primer mix had 60 Vbeta and 13 Jbeta primers. This table comes from immunoSEQ multiplex PCR, and its TCRdb copy is limited to in-frame clones, with some not included. Of about 120,000 clones listed, around 77% are singletons. Sequenced: PBMCs. Receptor source: a young man in good health and CMV-seropositive.

V is TRBV28 and J is TRBJ1-2; D remains unclear. The CDR3 length is 13 residues. The ends were cut back, 8 bases at V and 2 bases at J, with 12 bases in the middle. Germline lookup yields CDR1 MDHEN and CDR2 SYDVKM. The CDR3 DNA reads as TGTGCCAGCCAAACAGTGATCAACTATGGCTACACCTTC. This encodes CASQTVINYGYTF.

Notes on this clone: The identical CDR3 is also encoded by other nucleotide sequences in the sample. This chain links TRBV7-9 with TRBJ1-1; perhaps TRBD1 as D (5 bases). Per germline, CDR1 SEHNR and CDR2 FQNEAQ (reference sequence). The CDR3 totals 13 residues. V lost 3 bases, J lost 4 bases, and 9 bases lay in between. The CDR3 reads CASSLGGGTEAFF. As DNA, the CDR3 is TGTGCCAGCAGCTTGGGGGGTGGCACTGAAGCTTTCTTT.

CDR3: CASSVGQGIGDGYTF. The CDR3 bases are TGTGCCAGCAGCGTAGGGCAGGGGATTGGTGATGGCTACACCTTC. The chain recombines TRBV9 with TRBJ1-2, with TRBD1 as a possible D gene (6 bases). V was pared by 0 bases and J by 6 bases, with 15 bases between. The CDR3 totals 15 residues. The germline CDR1 and CDR2 sequences are SGDLS and YYNGEE.

This rearrangement joins TRBV6-1 to TRBJ2-1; a weak D match, TRBD2 (5 bases). CDR3 size: 14 residues. Germline loops: CDR1 MNHNS, CDR2 SASEGT. V was pared by 6 bases and J by 1 base, with 10 bases between. Here the CDR3 DNA reads TGTGCCAGCAGCCCCCGAGGGTCCTACAATGAGCAGTTCTTC. As protein: CASSPRGSYNEQFF.

The chain uses TRBV19 and TRBJ2-1; tentative D call: TRBD2 (6 bases). The CDR3 covers 15 residues. Germline V gene sequence: CDR1 LNHDA, CDR2 SQIVND (reference sequence). V shed 1 base and J shed 1 base, with 8 bases lying between them. CDR3 in amino acids: CASSIGGVSYNEQFF. CDR3 sequence (DNA): TGTGCCAGTAGTATAGGGGGGGTATCCTACAATGAGCAGTTCTTC.

The chain couples TRBV16 to TRBJ2-2; D is perhaps TRBD2 (5 bases). There are 16 residues in the CDR3. CDR1 KGHSY and CDR2 FQNENV come from the germline V gene. Trimming took off 4 bases at V and 0 bases at J, with 12 bases between the two ends. CDR3 loop: CASSPPDGANTGELFF. For the CDR3, the DNA is TGTGCCAGCAGCCCACCGGACGGGGCGAACACCGGGGAGCTGTTTTTT.

The rearrangement uses TRBV7-9 and TRBJ1-3; D may be TRBD1 (5 bases). The germline V gene has CDR1 SEHNR and CDR2 FQNEAQ (reference sequence). The CDR3 loop spans 17 amino acids. Trimming removed 0 bases at V and 0 bases at J, with 12 bases between. The CDR3: CASSLASQAHSGNTIYF. The DNA of the CDR3 is TGTGCCAGCAGCTTAGCGTCACAGGCCCACTCTGGAAACACCATATATTTT.

This clone was found once. The rearrangement links TRBV7-3 to TRBJ1-6; 10 bases align to TRBD1. The CDR3 loop spans 14 amino acids. Germline-derived CDR1 and CDR2 are SGHTA and FQGTGA. Germline trimming cut 8 bases from V and 7 bases from J; bases unmatched to any gene: 5. The CDR3 bases are TGTGCCAGCTCTACGGGACAGGGGAATTCACCCCTCCACTTT. It encodes CASSTGQGNSPLHF. The full variable domain, its missing parts supplied by reference TRBV7-3 and TRBJ1-6, is GAGVSQTPSNKVTEKGKYVELRCDPISGHTALYWYRQSLGQGPEFLIYFQGTGAADDSGLPNDRFFAVRPEGSVSTLKIQRTERGDSAVYLCASSTGQGNSPLHFGNGTRLTVT.

V gene TRBV6-5 combines with J gene TRBJ2-7, with TRBD1 matching over 7 bases. This CDR3 comprises 13 residues. The germline V gene has CDR1 MNHEY and CDR2 SVGAGI. V was clipped by 5 bases and J by 7 bases; unmatched bases: 8. The CDR3 DNA follows: TGTGCCAGCAGTGGACAGGCCCTAGGAGAGCAGTACTTC. Its translation is CASSGQALGEQYF.

The V gene is TRBV10-1, the J gene TRBJ2-5; 8 nucleotides line up with TRBD1. Judging by the DNA end, TRBJ2-7 fits better; the J call may be wrong. The CDR3 extends over 12 amino acids. Germline V lookup: CDR1 WNHNN, CDR2 SYGVQD (reference sequence). The CDR3 here is CASGQGRGEQYF. For the CDR3, the DNA is TGCGCCAGCGGACAGGGAAGGGGCGAGCAGTACTTC.

The chain joins TRBV19 to TRBJ2-7; 7 bases line up with TRBD1. The CDR3 covers 13 residues. V was pared by 4 bases and J by 2 bases, with 2 bases of the junction left unmatched. In germline, CDR1 is LNHDA, CDR2 SQIVND (reference sequence). CDR3 sequence: CASSRQGPYEQYF. The CDR3 DNA reads TGTGCCAGTAGTAGACAGGGTCCCTACGAGCAGTACTTC.

This chain links TRBV7-9 with TRBJ2-7, with D possibly matching TRBD1 (6 bases). Germline V lookup: CDR1 SEHNR, CDR2 FQNEAQ (reference sequence). The ends were cut back, 2 bases at V and 2 bases at J, with 10 bases in the middle. CDR3 size: 14 residues. The CDR3 reads CASSLTQGPYEQYF. CDR3 nucleotides: TGTGCCAGCAGCTTAACTCAGGGGCCCTACGAGCAGTACTTC.

The rearrangement joins TRBV2 to TRBJ2-2; 7 positions match TRBD1. V dropped 2 bases and J dropped 4; count of bases not matched to a gene: 1. Looked up from germline, CDR1 is SNHLY and CDR2 is FYNNEI. The CDR3 sequence is 14 residues long. The CDR3 here is CASSEWTGTGELFF. CDR3 in DNA: TGTGCCAGCAGTGAATGGACAGGCACCGGGGAGCTGTTTTTT.

This clone was seen more than once but under ten times. Other DNA variants within this sample encode the same CDR3. This chain links TRBV28 with TRBJ2-7, with TRBD1 matching 8 bases. The CDR3 covers 14 residues. J lost 2 bases, V lost 6 bases, and 6 bases had no gene match. Germline lookup yields CDR1 MDHEN and CDR2 SYDVKM. CDR3 DNA sequence: TGTGCCAGCAGCTCAACAGGGGGGCCCTACGAGCAGTACTTC. Its protein is CASSSTGGPYEQYF. The full variable domain, rest sourced from reference TRBV28 and TRBJ2-7, is DVKVTQSSRYLVKRTGEKVFLECVQDMDHENMFWYRQDPGLGLRLIYFSYDVKMKEKGDIPEGYSVSREKKERFSLILESASTNQTSMYLCASSSTGGPYEQYFGPGTRLTVT.

The table lists this clone with a few counts. The rearrangement uses TRBV5-1 and TRBJ1-4; D unresolved. V dropped 0 bases and J dropped 0 bases, with 6 bases sitting between them. This CDR3 has 15 residues. Germline CDR1 reads SGHRS; CDR2 reads YFSETQ. CDR3 nucleotides: TGCGCCAGCAGCTTGGCCCTAGCAACTAATGAAAAACTGTTTTTT. It encodes CASSLALATNEKLFF.

The rearrangement uses TRBV10-3 and TRBJ2-2, with D maybe TRBD1 (5 bases). The CDR3 spans 16 residues. The V gene's germline CDR1 is ENHRY and CDR2 SYGVKD. Trimming shortened V by 0 bases and J by 5 bases, and 13 bases separated the two germline ends. CDR3 amino acids: CAISESRGRQTGELFF. CDR3 nucleotides: TGTGCCATCAGTGAGTCAAGGGGTCGACAAACCGGGGAGCTGTTTTTT.

The V call is TRBV5-4, the J call TRBJ1-3, with D possibly matching TRBD1 (5 bases). This CDR3 is 16 amino acids long. Germline V gene lookup returns CDR1 SGHNT and CDR2 YYREEE (reference sequence). Trimming took 0 bases from V and 1 from J, leaving 11 bases between them. The chain's CDR3 is CASSLGQGPSGNTIYF. In nucleotides, the CDR3 is TGTGCCAGCAGCTTGGGCCAGGGCCCTTCTGGAAACACCATATATTTT.

J is TRBJ2-3 and V is TRBV5-6; a weak D match, TRBD2 (5 bases). Trimming removed 1 base at V and 2 bases at J, with 14 bases between. Germline V gene lookup returns CDR1 SGHDT and CDR2 YYEEEE. There are 16 residues in the CDR3. This CDR3 reads CASSLRTRRATDTQYF. The CDR3, as DNA: TGTGCCAGCAGCTTGAGGACCAGGCGGGCCACAGATACGCAGTATTTT.

V gene TRBV5-1 combines with J gene TRBJ1-4, with TRBD1 matching over 7 bases. Germline V gene data show CDR1 as SGHRS and CDR2 as YFSETQ. Trimming cost V 4 bases and J 6 bases; bases outside gene matches: 9. The CDR3 runs 15 residues. As DNA, the CDR3 is TGCGCCAGCAGCCCTGTTAATCAGGGGGATGAAAAACTGTTTTTT. Amino acid sequence: CASSPVNQGDEKLFF.

This chain joins TRBV27 and TRBJ1-4; D not certain. Between the trimmed V and J ends, which lost 5 bases and 3 bases, there was a span of 10 bases. The length of the CDR3 is 14 residues. Germline CDR1 MNHEY, CDR2 SMNVEV (reference sequence). The CDR3 region is CASSPWAANEKLFF. The CDR3 nucleotides are TGTGCCAGCAGTCCTTGGGCCGCTAATGAAAAACTGTTTTTT.

This clone was counted between two and nine times. This chain links TRBV19 with TRBJ1-4; D is ambiguous. Germline-derived CDR1 and CDR2 are LNHDA and SQIVND (reference sequence). V was clipped by 3 bases and J by 8 bases, with 10 bases between them. This CDR3 region has 13 residues. The CDR3 nucleotides are TGTGCCAGTAGTATCAGGAGGAACGAAAAACTGTTTTTT. Its translation is CASSIRRNEKLFF.